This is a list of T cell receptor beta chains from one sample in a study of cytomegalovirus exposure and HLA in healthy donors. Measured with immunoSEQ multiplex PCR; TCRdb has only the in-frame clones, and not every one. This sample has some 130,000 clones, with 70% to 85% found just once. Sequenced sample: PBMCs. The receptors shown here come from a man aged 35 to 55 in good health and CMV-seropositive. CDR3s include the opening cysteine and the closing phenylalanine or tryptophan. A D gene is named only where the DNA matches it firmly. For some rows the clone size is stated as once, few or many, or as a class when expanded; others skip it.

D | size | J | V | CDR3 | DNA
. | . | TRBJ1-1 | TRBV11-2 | CASSFGGAWGRHTEAFF | TGTGCCAGCAGCTTTGGAGGGGCGTGGGGTAGACACACTGAAGCTTTCTTT
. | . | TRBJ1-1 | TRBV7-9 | CASSLFVGAMNTEAFF | TGTGCCAGCAGCTTATTCGTTGGGGCGATGAACACTGAAGCTTTCTTT
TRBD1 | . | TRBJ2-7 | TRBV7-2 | CASSPGTGRREQYF | TGTGCCAGCAGCCCTGGGACAGGTCGGAGGGAGCAGTACTTC
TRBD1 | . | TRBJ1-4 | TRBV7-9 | CASSFPPGQNEKLFF | TGTGCCAGCAGCTTCCCCCCGGGACAGAATGAAAAACTGTTTTTT
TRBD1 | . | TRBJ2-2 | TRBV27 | CASRGFGTASNTGELFF | TGTGCCAGCAGGGGGTTCGGGACAGCCTCGAACACCGGGGAGCTGTTTTTT
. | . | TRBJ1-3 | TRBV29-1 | CSVRHGNTIYF | TGCAGCGTTAGACACGGAAACACCATATATTTT
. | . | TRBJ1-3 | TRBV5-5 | CASSWGLDGDTIYF | TGTGCCAGCAGCTGGGGGCTGGACGGAGACACCATATATTTT
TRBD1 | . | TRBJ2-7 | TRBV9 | CASSVEAGGPYEQYF | TGTGCCAGCAGCGTAGAGGCAGGGGGTCCCTACGAGCAGTACTTC
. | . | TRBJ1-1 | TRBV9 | CASSGGVRTEAFF | TGTGCCAGCAGCGGGGGGGTAAGGACTGAAGCTTTCTTT
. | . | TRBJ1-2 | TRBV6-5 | CASSSVRVNYGYTF | TGTGCCAGCAGTTCCGTAAGAGTTAACTATGGCTACACCTTC
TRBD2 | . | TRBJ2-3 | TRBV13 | CASSLEPSGRRDTQYF | TGTGCCAGCAGCTTAGAACCTAGCGGGAGACGGGATACGCAGTATTTT
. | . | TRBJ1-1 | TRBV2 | CASSGVGGNTEAFF | TGTGCCAGCAGTGGGGTAGGGGGGAACACTGAAGCTTTCTTT
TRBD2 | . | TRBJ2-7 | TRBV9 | CASSPLTGPAGVEQYF | TGTGCCAGCAGCCCCTTAACGGGCCCAGCGGGAGTCGAGCAGTACTTC
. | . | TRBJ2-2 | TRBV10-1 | CASSETYRPTGELFF | TGCGCCAGCAGTGAGACCTACAGGCCCACCGGGGAGCTGTTTTTT
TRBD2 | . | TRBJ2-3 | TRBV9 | CASSAAGVADTQYF | TGTGCCAGCAGCGCGGCGGGAGTCGCAGATACGCAGTATTTT
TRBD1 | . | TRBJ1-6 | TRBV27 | CASSRQGGFSPLHF | TGTGCCAGCAGTCGACAGGGCGGCTTTTCACCCCTCCACTTT
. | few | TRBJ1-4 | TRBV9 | CASSVAGHRNYNEKLFF | TGTGCCAGCAGCGTAGCGGGACACAGGAACTACAATGAAAAACTGTTTTTT
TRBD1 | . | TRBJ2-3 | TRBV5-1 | CASSLAGGFGPDTQYF | TGCGCCAGCAGCTTGGCAGGGGGCTTTGGCCCAGATACGCAGTATTTT
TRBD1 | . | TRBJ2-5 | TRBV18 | CASSPGQGYQETQYF | TGTGCCAGCTCACCGGGACAGGGGTACCAAGAGACCCAGTACTTC
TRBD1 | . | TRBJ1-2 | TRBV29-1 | CSVTGGFGYTF | TGCAGCGTTACAGGGGGCTTTGGCTACACCTTC